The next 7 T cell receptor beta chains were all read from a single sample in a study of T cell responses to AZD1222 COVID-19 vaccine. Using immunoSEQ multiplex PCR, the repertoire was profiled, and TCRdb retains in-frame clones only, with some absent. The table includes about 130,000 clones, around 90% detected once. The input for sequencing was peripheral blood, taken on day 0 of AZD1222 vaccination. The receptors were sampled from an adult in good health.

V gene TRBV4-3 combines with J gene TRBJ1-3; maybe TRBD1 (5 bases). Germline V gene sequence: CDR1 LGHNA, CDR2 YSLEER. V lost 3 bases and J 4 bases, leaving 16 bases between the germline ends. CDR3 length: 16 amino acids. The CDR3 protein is CASSHVRDLGGNTIYF. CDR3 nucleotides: TGCGCCAGCAGCCATGTCCGGGACCTGGGGGGAAACACCATATATTTT.

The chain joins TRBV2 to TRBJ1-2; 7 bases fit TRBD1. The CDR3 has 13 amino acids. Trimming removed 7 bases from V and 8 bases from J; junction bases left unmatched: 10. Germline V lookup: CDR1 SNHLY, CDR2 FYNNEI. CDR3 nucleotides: TGTGCCAGCATCCGATCCGACAGGGACGGCTACACCTTC. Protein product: CASIRSDRDGYTF.

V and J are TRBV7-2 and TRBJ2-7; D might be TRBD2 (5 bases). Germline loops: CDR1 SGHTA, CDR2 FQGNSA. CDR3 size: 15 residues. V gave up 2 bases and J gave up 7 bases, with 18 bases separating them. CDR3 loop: CASSLTTKRSGEQYF. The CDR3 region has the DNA TGTGCCAGCAGCTTAACTACCAAGCGTTCGGGGGAGCAGTACTTC.

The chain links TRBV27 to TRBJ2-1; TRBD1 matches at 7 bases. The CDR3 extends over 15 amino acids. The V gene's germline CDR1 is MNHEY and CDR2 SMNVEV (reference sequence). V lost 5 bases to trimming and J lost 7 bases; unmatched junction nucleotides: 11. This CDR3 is CASSTDRDSLNEQFF. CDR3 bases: TGTGCCAGCAGTACAGACCGGGACAGTTTGAATGAGCAGTTCTTC.

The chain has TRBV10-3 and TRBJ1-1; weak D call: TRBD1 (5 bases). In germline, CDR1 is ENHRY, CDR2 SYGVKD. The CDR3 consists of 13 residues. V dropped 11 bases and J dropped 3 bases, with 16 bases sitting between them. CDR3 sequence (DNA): TGTGCCTCCCATGCACTCAGGGACACTGAAGCTTTCTTT. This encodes CASHALRDTEAFF.

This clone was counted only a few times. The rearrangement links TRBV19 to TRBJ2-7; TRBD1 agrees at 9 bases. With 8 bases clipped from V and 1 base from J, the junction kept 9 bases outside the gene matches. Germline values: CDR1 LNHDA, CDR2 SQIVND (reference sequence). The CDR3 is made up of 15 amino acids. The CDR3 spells CASAGQGIGSYEQYF. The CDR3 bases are TGTGCCAGTGCCGGACAGGGGATTGGGTCCTACGAGCAGTACTTC.

The CDR3 loop is CASSKGRGWNQPQHF. CDR3 nucleotide sequence: TGTGCCAGCAGCAAAGGGCGGGGGTGGAATCAGCCCCAGCATTTT. J is TRBJ1-5 and V is TRBV21-1. TRBV21-1 is a known pseudogene. The CDR3 contains 15 residues.